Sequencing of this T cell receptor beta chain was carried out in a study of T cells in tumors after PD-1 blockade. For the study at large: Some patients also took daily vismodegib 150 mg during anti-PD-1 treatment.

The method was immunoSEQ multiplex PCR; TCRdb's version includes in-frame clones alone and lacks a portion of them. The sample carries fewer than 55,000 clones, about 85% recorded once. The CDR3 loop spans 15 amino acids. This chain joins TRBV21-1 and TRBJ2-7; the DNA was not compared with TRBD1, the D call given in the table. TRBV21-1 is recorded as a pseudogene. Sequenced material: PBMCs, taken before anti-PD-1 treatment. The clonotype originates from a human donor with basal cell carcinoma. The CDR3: CASTWPGQAFYEQYF. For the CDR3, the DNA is TGTGCCAGCACCTGGCCGGGACAGGCCTTTTACGAGCAGTACTTC.